One T cell receptor (beta chain) is described in this entry. What it binds is not known. The record originates from a study of cytomegalovirus exposure and HLA in healthy donors. Points from the study as a whole: TCR beta sequences reportedly predicted most subjects' HLA-A and HLA-B alleles accurately. One variant, a missense change in DCLRE1C, was linked in a later analysis to TCR beta V- and J-gene trimming.

PCR primers comprised 60 Vbeta and 13 Jbeta primers. Method: immunoSEQ multiplex PCR; TCRdb's copy keeps in-frame clones and lacks some. The profile shows 110,000 or so clones, 82% of them singletons. This TCR was recovered from a woman between 18 and 29 years old in good health and CMV-seronegative. Sample: PBMCs.

In nucleotides, the CDR3 is TGTGCCAGCAGCTTAAATTGGGACAGGGGACCGAACACTGAAGCTTTCTTT. Residues: CASSLNWDRGPNTEAFF. The rearrangement joins TRBV7-6 to TRBJ1-1; the match to TRBD1 covers 10 bases. J was trimmed by 1 base and V by 2 bases; bases with no gene match: 7. The CDR3 consists of 17 residues. CDR1 is SGHVS, CDR2 FNYEAQ, per germline.